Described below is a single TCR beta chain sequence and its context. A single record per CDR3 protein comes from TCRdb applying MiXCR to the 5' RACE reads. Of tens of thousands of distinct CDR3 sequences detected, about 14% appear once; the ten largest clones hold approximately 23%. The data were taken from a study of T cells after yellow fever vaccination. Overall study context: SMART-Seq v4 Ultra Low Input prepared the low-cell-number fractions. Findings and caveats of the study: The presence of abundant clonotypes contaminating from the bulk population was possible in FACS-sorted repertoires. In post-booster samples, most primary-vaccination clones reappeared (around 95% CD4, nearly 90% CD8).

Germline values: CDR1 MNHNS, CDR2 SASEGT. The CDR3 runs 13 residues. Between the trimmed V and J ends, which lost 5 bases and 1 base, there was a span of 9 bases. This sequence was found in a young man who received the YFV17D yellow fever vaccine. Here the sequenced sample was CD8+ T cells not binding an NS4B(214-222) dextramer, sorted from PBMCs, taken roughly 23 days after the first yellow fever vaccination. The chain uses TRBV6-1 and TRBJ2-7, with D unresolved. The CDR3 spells CASSPRHSYEQYF. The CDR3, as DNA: TGTGCCAGCAGTCCGCGTCATTCCTACGAGCAGTACTTC.